Shown below are 12 T cell receptor beta chains from a single sample sequenced in a study of CD8+CD57+ T cells in acquired aplastic anemia. Profiles of TCR beta VDJ and CDR3 were generated from a genomic DNA template. TCRdb used MiXCR to reprocess the reads, holding one entry per CDR3 protein. The sample lists 200,000 to 300,000 distinct CDR3 sequences, around 82% occurring once. Patients sequenced had flow cytometry evidence of CD8+CD57+ cell expansion. Source material: sorted CD4+, CD8+, or CD8+CD57+ T cells (not recorded which) from PBMCs. The receptors derive from a human donor with aplastic anemia.

The chain is built from TRBV7-8 and TRBJ2-7; possibly TRBD2 for D (6 bases). CDR1 is SGHVS and CDR2 is FQNEAQ in the germline V gene. The CDR3 runs to 18 residues. The CDR3 nucleotides read TGTGCCAGCAGCTTTGCGCCGGACGGGAGCGACGGTTACTACGAGCAGCACGTC. Amino acids: CASSFAPDGSDGYYEQHV.

This clonotype turned up a few times. This rearrangement joins TRBV7-8 to TRBJ2-3; 8 nucleotides match TRBD2. The CDR3 totals 16 residues. Germline-derived CDR1 and CDR2 are SGHVS and FQNEAQ. The ends lost 0 bases at V and 11 bases at J; junction bases unmatched: 13. The CDR3 DNA follows: TGTGCCAGCAGCTTAGCGAAGCGGGGGTACTACAATGAGCAGTATTTT. Translation gives CASSLAKRGYYNEQYF.

This rearrangement joins TRBV7-6 to TRBJ2-1; 7 nucleotides agree with TRBD2. CDR1 and CDR2 from the germline V gene are SGHVS and FNYEAQ. This CDR3 has 16 residues. The ends lost 1 base at V and 12 bases at J; junction bases unmatched: 15. CDR3 protein: CASSLGAGGGSDAQFF. The CDR3 bases are TGTGCCAGCAGCTTAGGGGCAGGCGGCGGGAGCGATGCGCAGTTCTTC.

The rearrangement uses TRBV11-3 and TRBJ2-3; no reliable D call. Trimming pared 0 bases from V and 3 bases from J, leaving 10 bases between. This CDR3 contains 15 residues. CDR1 is SGHNT and CDR2 is YENEEA in the germline V gene. CDR3 sequence reads: CASSLDLTRTDTQYF. CDR3 DNA: TGTGCCAGCAGCTTAGATCTGACAAGGACAGATACGCAGTATTTT.

The chain couples TRBV7-3 to TRBJ2-7; TRBD2 is a possible D gene (6 bases). Germline V CDR1 and CDR2: SGHTA, FQGTGA. The CDR3 is 18 amino acids. V was trimmed by 3 bases and J by 4 bases, leaving 25 bases between them. The CDR3 sequence is CASSFPTGGKAISYEQYV. For the CDR3, the DNA is TGTGCCAGCAGCTTTCCTACAGGCGGGAAAGCCATTTCGTACGAGCAGTACGTC.

The chain combines TRBV20-1 with TRBJ1-6; D call uncertain. CDR3 length: 11 residues. V was clipped by 4 bases and J by 7 bases, with 5 bases between them. CDR1 DFQATT and CDR2 SNEGSKA come from the germline V gene (reference sequence). DNA of the CDR3: TGCAGTGCTAAATTAAATTCACCCCTCCACTTT. Translated, it gives CSAKLNSPLHF.

Details on this clonotype: The conserved closing phenylalanine or tryptophan is absent in this CDR3, likely reflecting a read error. The limits of the CDR3 on the DNA are not certain, so only TCRdb's listed CDR3 is given. The rearrangement uses TRBV15 and TRBJ1-2. Germline lookup yields CDR1 LNHNV and CDR2 YYDKDF (reference sequence). From its first to its last residue, the CDR3 has 16 amino acids. CDR3 sequence: CATSRGSEHETQDFGP.

In this sample, this clonotype turned up once. Germline is not matched at one junction end, which may reflect a read error. The genes are TRBV11-3 and TRBJ2-3; no definite D call. The CDR3 extends over 15 amino acids. Germline CDR1 SGHNT, CDR2 YENEEA. This CDR3 is CASSVDLKSTDAQYF. The CDR3 DNA follows: TGTGCCAGCAGCGTAGATCTGAAGAGCACAGATGCGCAGTATTTT.

The chain links TRBV7-2 to TRBJ2-3, with 7 bases fitting TRBD1. The DNA end lines up better with TRBJ1-5; the J call may be wrong. The CDR3 has 13 residues. CDR1 and CDR2 from the germline V gene are SGHTA and FQGNSA. The CDR3 sequence: CASRVGGRDTQHF. DNA of the CDR3: TGTGCCAGCAGGGTAGGGGGCAGAGATACGCAGCATTTT.

Regarding this clonotype: Sequence at one end of the junction differs from germline and may be a read error. The V gene is TRBV9, the J gene TRBJ1-6; D not resolved. This CDR3 region has 14 residues. Germline V gene lookup returns CDR1 SGDLS and CDR2 YYNGEE. The CDR3 here is CASSVGESTDTLYF. For the CDR3, the DNA is TGTGCCAGCAGCGTAGGGGAGAGCACAGATACGCTGTACTTT.

The chain recombines TRBV11-1 with TRBJ1-5; D uncertain. This CDR3 has 11 amino acids. Between the trimmed V and J ends, which lost 2 bases and 15 bases, there was a span of 11 bases. Looked up from germline, CDR1 is SGHAT and CDR2 is FQDESV (reference sequence). DNA of the CDR3: TGTGCCAGCAGCTTAATGGACCAGTGGCATTTT. Protein product: CASSLMDQWHF.

This clonotype occurred once. The rearrangement joins TRBV7-8 to TRBJ2-3; D gene unclear. The CDR3 consists of 14 residues. Germline V lookup: CDR1 SGHVS, CDR2 FQNEAQ. V lost 2 bases and J lost 15, with 21 bases in between. CDR3 nucleotides: TGTGCCAGCAGCTTATCGTCCTACTCCAGCACCCACTATTTT. It translates to CASSLSSYSSTHYF.